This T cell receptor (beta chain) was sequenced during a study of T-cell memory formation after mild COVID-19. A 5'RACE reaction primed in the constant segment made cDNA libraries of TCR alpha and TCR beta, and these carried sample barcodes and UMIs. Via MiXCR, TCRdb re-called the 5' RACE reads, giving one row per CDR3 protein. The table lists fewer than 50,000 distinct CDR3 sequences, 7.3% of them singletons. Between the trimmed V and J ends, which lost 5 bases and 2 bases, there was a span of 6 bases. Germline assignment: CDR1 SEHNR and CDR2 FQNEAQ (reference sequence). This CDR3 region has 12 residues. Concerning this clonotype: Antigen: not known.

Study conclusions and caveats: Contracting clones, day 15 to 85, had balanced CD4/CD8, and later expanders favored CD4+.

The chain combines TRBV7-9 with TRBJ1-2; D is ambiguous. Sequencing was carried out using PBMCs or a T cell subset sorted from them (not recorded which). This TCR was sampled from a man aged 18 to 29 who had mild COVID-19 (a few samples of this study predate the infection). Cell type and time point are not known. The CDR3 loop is CASSPENYGYTF. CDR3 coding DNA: TGTGCCAGCAGCCCGGAGAACTATGGCTACACCTTC.